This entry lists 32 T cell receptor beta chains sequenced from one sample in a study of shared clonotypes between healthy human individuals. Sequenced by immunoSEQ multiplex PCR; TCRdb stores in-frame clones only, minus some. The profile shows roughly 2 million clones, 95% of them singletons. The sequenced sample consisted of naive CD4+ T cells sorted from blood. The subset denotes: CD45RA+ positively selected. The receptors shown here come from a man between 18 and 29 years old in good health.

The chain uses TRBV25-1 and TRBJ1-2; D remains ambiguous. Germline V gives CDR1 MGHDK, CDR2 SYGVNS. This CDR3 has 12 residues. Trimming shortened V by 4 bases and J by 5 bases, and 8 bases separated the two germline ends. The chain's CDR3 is CASSGAAYGYTF. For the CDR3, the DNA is TGTGCCAGCAGTGGGGCGGCTTATGGCTACACCTTC.

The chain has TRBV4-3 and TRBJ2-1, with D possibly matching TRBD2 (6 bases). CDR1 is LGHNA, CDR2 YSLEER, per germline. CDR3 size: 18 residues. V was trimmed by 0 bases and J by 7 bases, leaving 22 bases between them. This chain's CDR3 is CASSQDNLFRDSANEQFF. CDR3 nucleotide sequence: TGCGCCAGCAGCCAAGATAATCTCTTTCGGGACTCGGCTAATGAGCAGTTCTTC.

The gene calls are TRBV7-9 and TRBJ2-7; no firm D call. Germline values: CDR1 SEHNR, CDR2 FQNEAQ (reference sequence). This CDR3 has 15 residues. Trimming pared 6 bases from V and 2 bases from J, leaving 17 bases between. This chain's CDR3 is CASSSSATWAYEQYF. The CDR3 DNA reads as TGTGCCAGCAGTTCCTCCGCGACGTGGGCCTACGAGCAGTACTTC.

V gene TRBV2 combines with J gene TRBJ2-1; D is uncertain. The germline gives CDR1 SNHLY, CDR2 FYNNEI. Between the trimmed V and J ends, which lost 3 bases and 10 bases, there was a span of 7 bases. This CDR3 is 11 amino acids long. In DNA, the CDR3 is TGTGCCAGCAGTGAGGTTCAGGAGCAGTTCTTC. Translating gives CASSEVQEQFF.

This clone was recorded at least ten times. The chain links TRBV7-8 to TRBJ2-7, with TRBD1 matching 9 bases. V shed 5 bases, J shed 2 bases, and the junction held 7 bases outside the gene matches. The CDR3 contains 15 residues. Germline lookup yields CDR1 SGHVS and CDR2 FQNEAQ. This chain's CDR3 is CASSPGTGTPYEQYF. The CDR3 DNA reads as TGTGCCAGCAGCCCCGGGACAGGGACTCCCTACGAGCAGTACTTC.

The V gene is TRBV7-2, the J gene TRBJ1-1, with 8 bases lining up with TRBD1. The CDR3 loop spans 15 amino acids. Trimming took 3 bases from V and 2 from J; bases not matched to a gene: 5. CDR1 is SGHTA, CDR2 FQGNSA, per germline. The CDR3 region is CASSFGRGRNTEAFF. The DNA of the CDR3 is TGTGCCAGCAGCTTCGGCAGGGGGCGTAACACTGAAGCTTTCTTT.

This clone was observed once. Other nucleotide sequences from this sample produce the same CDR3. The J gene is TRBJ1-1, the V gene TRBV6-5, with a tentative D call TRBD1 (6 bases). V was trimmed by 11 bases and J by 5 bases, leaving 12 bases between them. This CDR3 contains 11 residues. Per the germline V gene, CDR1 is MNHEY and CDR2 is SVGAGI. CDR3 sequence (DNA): TGTGCCTCTAGAGGGGGGACTGAAGCTTTCTTT. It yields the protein CASRGGTEAFF.

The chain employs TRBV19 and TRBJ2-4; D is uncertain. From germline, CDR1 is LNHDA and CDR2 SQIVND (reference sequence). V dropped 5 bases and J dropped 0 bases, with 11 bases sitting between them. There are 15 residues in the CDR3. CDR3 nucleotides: TGTGCCAGTAGTTCCCATACAGAAGCCAAAAACATTCAGTACTTC. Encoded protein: CASSSHTEAKNIQYF.

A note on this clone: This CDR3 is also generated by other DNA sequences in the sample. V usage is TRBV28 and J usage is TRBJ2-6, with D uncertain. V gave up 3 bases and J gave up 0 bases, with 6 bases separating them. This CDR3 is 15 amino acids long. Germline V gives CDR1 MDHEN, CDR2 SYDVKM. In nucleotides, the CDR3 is TGTGCCAGCAGTTTGGTCAGCTCTGGGGCCAACGTCCTGACTTTC. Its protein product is CASSLVSSGANVLTF.

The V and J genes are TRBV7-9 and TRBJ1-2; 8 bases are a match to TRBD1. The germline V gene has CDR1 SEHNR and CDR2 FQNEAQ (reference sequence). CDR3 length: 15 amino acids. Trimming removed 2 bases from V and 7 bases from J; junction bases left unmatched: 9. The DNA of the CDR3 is TGTGCCAGCAGCTTATGGGAACAGGGGGATTTTGGCTACACCTTC. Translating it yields CASSLWEQGDFGYTF.

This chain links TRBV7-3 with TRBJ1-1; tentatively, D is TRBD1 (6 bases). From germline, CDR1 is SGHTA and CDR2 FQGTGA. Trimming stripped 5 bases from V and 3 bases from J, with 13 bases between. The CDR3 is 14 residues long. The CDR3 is CASSVQGSDTEAFF. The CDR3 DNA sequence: TGTGCCAGCAGCGTACAGGGTTCGGACACTGAAGCTTTCTTT.

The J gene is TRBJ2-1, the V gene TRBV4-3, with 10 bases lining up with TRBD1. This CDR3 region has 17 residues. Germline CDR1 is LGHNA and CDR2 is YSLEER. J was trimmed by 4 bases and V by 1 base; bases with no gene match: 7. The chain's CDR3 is CASSQGGGQGRYNEQFF. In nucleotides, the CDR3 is TGCGCCAGCAGCCAAGGAGGGGGACAGGGGCGTTACAATGAGCAGTTCTTC.

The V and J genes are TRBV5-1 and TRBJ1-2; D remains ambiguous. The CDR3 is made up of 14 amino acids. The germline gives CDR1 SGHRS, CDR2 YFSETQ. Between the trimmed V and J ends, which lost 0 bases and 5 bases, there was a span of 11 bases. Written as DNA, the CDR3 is TGCGCCAGCAGCTTGGGTACAGATGTATATGGCTACACCTTC. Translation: CASSLGTDVYGYTF.

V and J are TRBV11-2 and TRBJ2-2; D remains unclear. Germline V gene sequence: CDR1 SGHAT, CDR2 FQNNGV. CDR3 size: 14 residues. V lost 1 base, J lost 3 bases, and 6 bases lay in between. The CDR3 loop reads CASSLVGYTGELFF. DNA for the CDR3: TGTGCCAGCAGCTTAGTGGGTTACACCGGGGAGCTGTTTTTT. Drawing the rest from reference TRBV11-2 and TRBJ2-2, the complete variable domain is EAGVAQSPRYKIIEKRQSVAFWCNPISGHATLYWYQQILGQGPKLLIQFQNNGVVDDSQLPKDRFSAERLKGVDSTLKIQPAKLEDSAVYLCASSLVGYTGELFFGEGSRLTVL.

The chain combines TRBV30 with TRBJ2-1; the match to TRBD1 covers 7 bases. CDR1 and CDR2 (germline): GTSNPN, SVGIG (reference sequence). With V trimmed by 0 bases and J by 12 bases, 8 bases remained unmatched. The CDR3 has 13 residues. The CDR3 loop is CAWSVHRGSVQFF. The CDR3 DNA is TGTGCCTGGAGTGTCCACAGGGGCTCAGTGCAGTTCTTC.

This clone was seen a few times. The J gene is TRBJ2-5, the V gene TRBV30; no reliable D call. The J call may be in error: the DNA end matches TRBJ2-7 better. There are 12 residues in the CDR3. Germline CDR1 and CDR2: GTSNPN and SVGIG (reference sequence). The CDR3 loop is CAWSNKGTEQYF. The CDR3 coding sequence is TGTGCCTGGAGTAACAAGGGAACCGAGCAGTACTTC.

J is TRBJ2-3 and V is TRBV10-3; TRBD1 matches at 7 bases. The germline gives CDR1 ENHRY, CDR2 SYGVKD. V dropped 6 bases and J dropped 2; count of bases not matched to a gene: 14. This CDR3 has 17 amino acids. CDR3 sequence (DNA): TGTGCCATCAGCACCCTGACAGGGCCTGGGGTCACAGATACGCAGTATTTT. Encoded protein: CAISTLTGPGVTDTQYF.

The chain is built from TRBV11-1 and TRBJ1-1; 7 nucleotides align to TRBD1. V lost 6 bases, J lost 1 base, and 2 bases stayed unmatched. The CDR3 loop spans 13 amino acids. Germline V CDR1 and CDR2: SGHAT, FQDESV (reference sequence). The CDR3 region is CASRRQGNTEAFF. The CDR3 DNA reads TGTGCCAGCAGGCGACAGGGGAACACTGAAGCTTTCTTT.

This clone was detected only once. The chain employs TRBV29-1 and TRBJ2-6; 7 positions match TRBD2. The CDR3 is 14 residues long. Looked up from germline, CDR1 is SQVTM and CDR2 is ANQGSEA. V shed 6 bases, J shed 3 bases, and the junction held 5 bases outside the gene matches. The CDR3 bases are TGCAGCGTGGGGGAGGGGAATGGGGCCAACGTCCTGACTTTC. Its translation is CSVGEGNGANVLTF.

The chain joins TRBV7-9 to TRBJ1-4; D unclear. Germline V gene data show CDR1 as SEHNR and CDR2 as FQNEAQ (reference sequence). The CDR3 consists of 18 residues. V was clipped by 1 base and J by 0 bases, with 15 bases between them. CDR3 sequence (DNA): TGTGCCAGCAGCTTAGTAGGGCAGACTATTGCAACTAATGAAAAACTGTTTTTT. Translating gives CASSLVGQTIATNEKLFF.

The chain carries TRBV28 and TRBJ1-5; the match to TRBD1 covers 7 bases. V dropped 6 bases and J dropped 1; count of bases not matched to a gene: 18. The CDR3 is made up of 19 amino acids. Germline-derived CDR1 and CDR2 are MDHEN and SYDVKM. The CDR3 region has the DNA TGTGCCAGCAGCAACCTAGGGAGAACAGGGGTTGGGAGCAATCAGCCCCAGCATTTT. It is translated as CASSNLGRTGVGSNQPQHF.

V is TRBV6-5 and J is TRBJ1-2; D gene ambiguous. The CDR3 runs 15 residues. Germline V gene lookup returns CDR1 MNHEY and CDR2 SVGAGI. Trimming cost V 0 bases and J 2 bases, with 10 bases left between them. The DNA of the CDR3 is TGTGCCAGCAGTTACTCGATCAATGACAACTATGGCTACACCTTC. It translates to CASSYSINDNYGYTF.

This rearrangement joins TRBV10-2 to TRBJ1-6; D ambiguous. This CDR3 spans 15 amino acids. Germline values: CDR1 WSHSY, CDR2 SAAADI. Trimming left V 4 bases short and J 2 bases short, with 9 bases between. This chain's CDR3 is CASSVEAPYNSPLHF. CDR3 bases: TGCGCCAGCAGTGTGGAAGCCCCCTATAATTCACCCCTCCACTTT.

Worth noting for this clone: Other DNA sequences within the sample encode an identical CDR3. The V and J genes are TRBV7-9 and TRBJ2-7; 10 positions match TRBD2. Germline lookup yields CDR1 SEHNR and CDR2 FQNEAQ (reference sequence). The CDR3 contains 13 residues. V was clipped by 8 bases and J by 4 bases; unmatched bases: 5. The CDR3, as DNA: TGTGCCAGCGGACTTAGCGGGGGGTACGAGCAGTACTTC. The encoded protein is CASGLSGGYEQYF.

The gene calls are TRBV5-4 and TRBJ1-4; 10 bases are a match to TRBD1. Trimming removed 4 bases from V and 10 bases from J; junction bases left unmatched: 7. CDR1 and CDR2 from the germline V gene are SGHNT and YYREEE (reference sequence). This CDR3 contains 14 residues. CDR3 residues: CASSQTGGEVKLFF. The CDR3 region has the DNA TGTGCCAGCAGCCAGACAGGGGGCGAAGTAAAACTGTTTTTT. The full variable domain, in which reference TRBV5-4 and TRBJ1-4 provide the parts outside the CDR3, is ETGVTQSPTHLIKTRGQQVTLRCSSQSGHNTVSWYQQALGQGPQFIFQYYREEENGRGNFPPRFSGLQFPNYSSELNVNALELDDSALYLCASSQTGGEVKLFFGSGTQLSVL.

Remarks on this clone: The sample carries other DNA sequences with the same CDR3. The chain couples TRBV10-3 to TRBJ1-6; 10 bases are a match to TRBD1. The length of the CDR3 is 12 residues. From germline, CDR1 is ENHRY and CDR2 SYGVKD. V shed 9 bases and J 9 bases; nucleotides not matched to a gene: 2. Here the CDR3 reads CAIGQGGSPLHF. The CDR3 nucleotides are TGTGCCATAGGACAGGGGGGTTCACCCCTCCACTTT.

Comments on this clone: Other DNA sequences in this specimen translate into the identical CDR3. CDR3 residues: CAWSVRIQETQYF. The CDR3 nucleotides are TGTGCCTGGAGTGTACGAATCCAGGAGACCCAGTACTTC. The chain carries TRBV30 and TRBJ2-5; D remains ambiguous. V was clipped by 0 bases and J by 5 bases, with 10 bases between them. The CDR3 is 13 residues long. Germline V gives CDR1 GTSNPN, CDR2 SVGIG (reference sequence).

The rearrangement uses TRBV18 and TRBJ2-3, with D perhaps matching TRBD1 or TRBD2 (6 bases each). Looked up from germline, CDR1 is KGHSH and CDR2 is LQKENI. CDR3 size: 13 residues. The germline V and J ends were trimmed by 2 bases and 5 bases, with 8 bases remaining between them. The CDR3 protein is CASSPGGRDTQYF. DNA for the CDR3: TGTGCCAGCTCACCAGGGGGGCGAGATACGCAGTATTTT.

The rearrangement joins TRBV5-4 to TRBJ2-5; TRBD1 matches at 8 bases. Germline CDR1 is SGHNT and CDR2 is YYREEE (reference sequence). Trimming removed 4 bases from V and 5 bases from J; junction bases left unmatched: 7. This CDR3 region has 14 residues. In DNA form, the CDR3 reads TGTGCCAGCAGCAGACCGACAGGGGATGAGACCCAGTACTTC. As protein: CASSRPTGDETQYF.

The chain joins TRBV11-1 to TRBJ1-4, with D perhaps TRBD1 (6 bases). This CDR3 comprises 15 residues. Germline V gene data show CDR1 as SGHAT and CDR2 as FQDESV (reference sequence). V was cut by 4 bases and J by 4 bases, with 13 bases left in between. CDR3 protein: CASSSPDSNNEKLFF. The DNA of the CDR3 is TGTGCCAGCAGCTCCCCGGACAGCAATAATGAAAAACTGTTTTTT.

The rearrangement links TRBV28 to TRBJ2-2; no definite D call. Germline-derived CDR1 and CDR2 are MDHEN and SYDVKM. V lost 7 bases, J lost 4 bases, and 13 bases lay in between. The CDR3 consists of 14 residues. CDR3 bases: TGTGCCAGCATCTCCTCATCGAGCACCGGGGAGCTGTTTTTT. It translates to CASISSSSTGELFF.

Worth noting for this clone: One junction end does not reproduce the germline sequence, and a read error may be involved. CDR3 sequence: CASSSREGVQYF. The CDR3 coding sequence is TGTGCTAGCAGCTCCAGGGAGGGGGTGCAGTATTTT. The chain couples TRBV7-7 to TRBJ2-3; D possibly corresponds to TRBD2 (7 bases). The CDR3 totals 12 residues. In germline, CDR1 is SSHAT, CDR2 FNYEAQ (reference sequence).